These 30 T cell receptor beta chains originate from one sample sequenced in a study of T cell changes during pregnancy in multiple sclerosis. The protocol was immunoSEQ multiplex PCR, while the TCRdb copy is restricted to in-frame clones and leaves out a portion. The table has about 38,000 clones, about nine tenths seen once. The material sequenced was CD4+ T cells from peripheral blood mononuclear cells, taken after pregnancy. The receptors come from a female donor in good health, enrolled as a control in a pregnancy study.

The chain joins TRBV10-1 to TRBJ2-7, with 7 bases fitting TRBD2. Germline lookup yields CDR1 WNHNN and CDR2 SYGVQD (reference sequence). J lost 3 bases, V lost 5 bases, and 10 bases had no gene match. This CDR3 has 15 amino acids. In DNA, the CDR3 is TGCGCCAGCAGTCCGAGAGCGGGGTGGGACTACGAGCAGTACTTC. It is translated as CASSPRAGWDYEQYF.

CDR3 coding DNA: TGTGCCAGCTCACCAAAGGCTGGTGGAGACAATCAGCCCCAGCATTTT. As protein: CASSPKAGGDNQPQHF. V usage is TRBV18 and J usage is TRBJ1-5; no clear D gene. V lost 2 bases and J 3 bases, leaving 14 bases between the germline ends. This CDR3 comprises 16 residues. CDR1 and CDR2 from the germline V gene are KGHSH and LQKENI.

The CDR3 loop reads CATSQGAGSSQETQYF. The CDR3 nucleotides are TGTGCCACCAGCCAAGGAGCGGGGAGCTCCCAAGAGACCCAGTACTTC. The chain links TRBV15 to TRBJ2-5; 7 nucleotides line up with TRBD2. The CDR3 totals 16 residues. In germline, CDR1 is LNHNV, CDR2 YYDKDF (reference sequence). The J segment lost 1 base and the V segment lost 5 bases, leaving 10 bases of the junction unmatched.

The chain uses TRBV5-1 and TRBJ1-1; weak D call: TRBD1 (6 bases). V lost 2 bases to trimming and J lost 4 bases, with 12 bases between them. The CDR3 loop spans 14 amino acids. Germline loops: CDR1 SGHRS, CDR2 YFSETQ. CDR3 amino acids: CASSFGGARTEAFF. The CDR3 DNA reads TGCGCCAGCAGCTTTGGGGGGGCGCGCACTGAAGCTTTCTTT.

This clone has only one observation. The J gene is TRBJ1-1, the V gene TRBV29-1; D is ambiguous. Trimming left V 1 base short and J 2 bases short, with 11 bases between. Looked up from germline, CDR1 is SQVTM and CDR2 is ANQGSEA. The CDR3 runs to 14 residues. CDR3 region: CSVEGLHGNTEAFF. DNA of the CDR3: TGCAGCGTTGAAGGGTTGCACGGTAACACTGAAGCTTTCTTT.

The rearrangement uses TRBV7-2 and TRBJ2-7; 8 nucleotides agree with TRBD2. V trimming: 5 bases; J trimming: 4 bases; junction bases outside the gene matches: 7. This CDR3 comprises 14 residues. CDR1 and CDR2 from the germline V gene are SGHTA and FQGNSA. CDR3 sequence: CASSAAGGKYEQYF. The CDR3 coding sequence is TGTGCCAGCAGCGCGGCGGGGGGCAAGTACGAGCAGTACTTC.

The chain employs TRBV19 and TRBJ2-1; 8 nucleotides agree with TRBD1. The CDR3 contains 16 residues. The V and J ends lost 2 bases and 4 bases, in that order; junction bases with no gene match: 7. The germline gives CDR1 LNHDA, CDR2 SQIVND (reference sequence). CDR3 sequence reads: CASSIRTGTGYNEQFF. The CDR3 DNA reads as TGTGCCAGTAGTATAAGGACAGGGACCGGTTACAATGAGCAGTTCTTC.

This chain uses TRBV30 with TRBJ1-4; D gene ambiguous. This CDR3 region has 13 residues. CDR1 and CDR2 from the germline V gene are GTSNPN and SVGIG (reference sequence). Trimming took off 2 bases at V and 8 bases at J, with 12 bases between the two ends. CDR3 in DNA: TGTGCCTGGAGTTCGGCGGGTGGGGAAAAACTGTTTTTT. The encoded protein is CAWSSAGGEKLFF.

V and J are TRBV27 and TRBJ2-7; 9 nucleotides match TRBD1. Germline V gene data show CDR1 as MNHEY and CDR2 as SMNVEV (reference sequence). The CDR3 is 14 residues long. With V trimmed by 4 bases and J by 6 bases, 7 bases remained unmatched. The CDR3 loop reads CASSSKQGASEQYF. In DNA, the CDR3 is TGTGCCAGCAGTTCGAAACAGGGGGCGTCCGAGCAGTACTTC.

The chain joins TRBV6-1 to TRBJ2-2; perhaps TRBD1 as D (6 bases). The CDR3 spans 16 residues. V was trimmed by 4 bases and J by 4 bases, leaving 16 bases between them. Germline lookup yields CDR1 MNHNS and CDR2 SASEGT. CDR3 nucleotide sequence: TGTGCCAGCAGTGGCGGCAGGGGATTTGGCACCGGGGAGCTGTTTTTT. Translation gives CASSGGRGFGTGELFF.

The chain has TRBV19 and TRBJ2-2, with D uncertain. Looked up from germline, CDR1 is LNHDA and CDR2 is SQIVND (reference sequence). The CDR3 is 13 residues long. The ends were cut back, 7 bases at V and 5 bases at J, with 11 bases in the middle. CDR3 bases: TGTGCCAGTATAGCTTTTGAAACCGGGGAGCTGTTTTTT. Protein product: CASIAFETGELFF.

The chain recombines TRBV29-1 with TRBJ2-7; D not certain. CDR1 and CDR2 from the germline V gene are SQVTM and ANQGSEA. This CDR3 is 16 amino acids long. Trimming pared 5 bases from V and 2 bases from J, leaving 22 bases between. The CDR3 DNA sequence: TGCAGCGTTCGCGAGCGTACAACCGGTCGCACCTACGAGCAGTACTTC. Translation gives CSVRERTTGRTYEQYF.

This clone was counted once. The V and J genes are TRBV5-4 and TRBJ2-6, with D tentatively TRBD2 (5 bases). This CDR3 is 15 amino acids long. Germline V gene lookup returns CDR1 SGHNT and CDR2 YYREEE (reference sequence). The V end was cut by 0 bases, the J end by 3 bases, with 7 bases between. As DNA, the CDR3 is TGTGCCAGCAGCTTGGGTGAGGGTGGGGCCAACGTCCTGACTTTC. Translated: CASSLGEGGANVLTF.

The chain uses TRBV7-2 and TRBJ2-4, with 15 positions matching TRBD2. J gave up 3 bases and V 5 bases, and 8 bases lay outside the gene matches. In germline, CDR1 is SGHTA, CDR2 FQGNSA. This CDR3 is built from 18 residues. CDR3 in DNA: TGTGCCAGCAGCCTAGGACTAGCGGGGGGGCGGGGCAAAAACATTCAGTACTTC. Residues: CASSLGLAGGRGKNIQYF.

On this clone itself: At one end, the junction sequence differs from germline, possibly due to a read error. The chain combines TRBV18 with TRBJ2-7; TRBD2 might be the D (7 bases). This CDR3 spans 13 amino acids. Germline V gene data show CDR1 as KGHSH and CDR2 as LQKENI. This CDR3 reads CASSPISGGGEIF. For the CDR3, the DNA is TGTGCCAGCTCACCAATAAGTGGAGGGGGGGAAATCTTC.

Here the CDR3 DNA reads TGCGCCAGCAGCTTGGACAGGGGTAGCACTGAAGCTTTCTTT. Amino acids: CASSLDRGSTEAFF. This chain connects TRBV5-1 to TRBJ1-1; 7 bases are shared with TRBD1. Germline-derived CDR1 and CDR2 are SGHRS and YFSETQ. With 0 bases clipped from V and 4 bases from J, the junction kept 3 bases outside the gene matches. CDR3 size: 14 residues.

The V gene is TRBV19, the J gene TRBJ2-5, with TRBD1 as a possible D gene (7 bases). Germline V gene lookup returns CDR1 LNHDA and CDR2 SQIVND (reference sequence). The V gene lost 1 base and the J gene lost 5 bases, with 14 bases spanning the gap. The CDR3 is 15 amino acids. In DNA form, the CDR3 reads TGTGCCAGTAGTATAGGTGCAGGGGGGAGGGAGACCCAGTACTTC. This encodes CASSIGAGGRETQYF.

A single count supports this clone. V gene TRBV30 combines with J gene TRBJ2-7; 8 bases agree with TRBD1. CDR3 length equals 14 residues. Germline V lookup: CDR1 GTSNPN, CDR2 SVGIG (reference sequence). V shed 5 bases, J shed 6 bases, and the junction held 12 bases outside the gene matches. As DNA, the CDR3 is TGTGCCTGGTCTAACAGGGGGTCGCACGGCGAGCAGTACTTC. Residues: CAWSNRGSHGEQYF.

The rearrangement links TRBV30 to TRBJ2-5; unclear D gene. The closer fit of TRBJ2-7 to the DNA end suggests the J call may be wrong. The germline gives CDR1 GTSNPN, CDR2 SVGIG (reference sequence). The CDR3 covers 12 residues. CDR3 in amino acids: CAWGGSSYEQYF. For the CDR3, the DNA is TGTGCCTGGGGCGGTTCCTCCTACGAGCAGTACTTC.

This chain connects TRBV4-3 to TRBJ1-2; the match to TRBD1 covers 10 bases. Germline loops: CDR1 LGHNA, CDR2 YSLEER. J lost 5 bases, V lost 3 bases, and 3 bases had no gene match. The CDR3 sequence is 14 residues long. The CDR3 spells CASSHEDRGYGYTF. Written as DNA, the CDR3 is TGCGCCAGCAGCCACGAGGACAGGGGGTATGGCTACACCTTC.

CDR3 DNA: TGTGCCAGCCAAGGAGTAGCGGGGAACACAGATACGCAGTATTTT. Its protein is CASQGVAGNTDTQYF. The chain joins TRBV6-5 to TRBJ2-3, with 8 bases identical to TRBD2. V shed 8 bases and J 2 bases; nucleotides not matched to a gene: 9. Germline-derived CDR1 and CDR2 are MNHEY and SVGAGI. CDR3 length: 15 residues.

V gene TRBV5-4 combines with J gene TRBJ2-1; possible D gene TRBD2, 6 bases. With 7 bases removed from V and 4 bases from J, the gap between germline ends came to 15 bases. Germline assignment: CDR1 SGHNT and CDR2 YYREEE (reference sequence). The CDR3 is made up of 14 amino acids. The CDR3 reads CASALRSGYNEQFF. DNA for the CDR3: TGTGCCAGCGCTCTCCGAAGCGGGTACAATGAGCAGTTCTTC.

The chain uses TRBV25-1 and TRBJ1-3; unclear D gene. Germline V gene lookup returns CDR1 MGHDK and CDR2 SYGVNS. The CDR3 has 12 residues. V was cut by 1 base and J by 14 bases, with 12 bases left in between. CDR3 sequence: CASSESGVRVYF. The CDR3 DNA is TGTGCCAGCAGTGAATCCGGGGTCCGAGTATATTTT.

The chain has TRBV30 and TRBJ2-2; D is unclear. CDR1 is GTSNPN, CDR2 SVGIG, per germline (reference sequence). The CDR3 sequence is 14 residues long. V was pared by 0 bases and J by 4 bases, with 9 bases between. The CDR3 loop reads CAWSVQLSTGELFF. The CDR3 bases are TGTGCCTGGAGTGTACAACTAAGCACCGGGGAGCTGTTTTTT.

The rearrangement joins TRBV29-1 to TRBJ2-7; the match to TRBD1 covers 9 bases. V was pared by 7 bases and J by 5 bases, with 3 bases of the junction left unmatched. The CDR3 runs to 11 residues. Germline V lookup: CDR1 SQVTM, CDR2 ANQGSEA. The CDR3 coding sequence is TGCAGCGCCGGACAGGGGAACGAGCAGTACTTC. Its protein is CSAGQGNEQYF.

Here the CDR3 reads CASSPTGGYGYTF. In DNA form, the CDR3 reads TGTGCCAGCAGCCCCACGGGGGGTTATGGCTACACCTTC. V gene TRBV7-2 combines with J gene TRBJ1-2; perhaps TRBD1 as D (5 bases). Germline V gene lookup returns CDR1 SGHTA and CDR2 FQGNSA. This CDR3 has 13 residues. Trimming pared 5 bases from V and 5 bases from J, leaving 12 bases between. Full variable domain (missing parts from reference TRBV7-2 and TRBJ1-2): GAGVSQSPSNKVTEKGKDVELRCDPISGHTALYWYRQSLGQGLEFLIYFQGNSAPDKSGLPSDRFSAERTGGSVSTLTIQRTQQEDSAVYLCASSPTGGYGYTFGSGTRLTVV.

The genes are TRBV19 and TRBJ2-4; 8 nucleotides agree with TRBD1. The CDR3 sequence is 15 residues long. The V gene end was trimmed by 7 bases and the J gene end by 5 bases; junction bases not matched to a gene: 10. In germline, CDR1 is LNHDA, CDR2 SQIVND (reference sequence). The CDR3: CASNIPGQGQNIQYF. The DNA for the CDR3 is TGTGCCAGTAACATCCCCGGACAGGGCCAAAACATTCAGTACTTC.

The V and J genes are TRBV5-6 and TRBJ1-5; 9 bases are a match to TRBD1. The junction had 6 bases not matched to a gene; V was cut back by 4 bases and J by 4 bases. The CDR3 covers 15 residues. Per germline, CDR1 SGHDT and CDR2 YYEEEE. CDR3 sequence (DNA): TGTGCCAGCAGCCGGGGACAGGGCGGGAATCAGCCCCAGCATTTT. Its protein product is CASSRGQGGNQPQHF.

V usage is TRBV7-9 and J usage is TRBJ2-5; D uncertain. The CDR3 contains 13 residues. Germline CDR1 SEHNR, CDR2 FQNEAQ (reference sequence). Trimming removed 7 bases at V and 1 base at J, with 10 bases between. The CDR3 DNA reads TGTGCCAGCACCTCCCCCAGCCAAGAGACCCAGTACTTC. It is translated as CASTSPSQETQYF.

This clone was found once. The chain combines TRBV11-3 with TRBJ2-3; TRBD1 aligns across 8 bases. Germline loops: CDR1 SGHNT, CDR2 YENEEA. The V segment lost 0 bases and the J segment 4 bases; nucleotides outside the gene matches: 3. The CDR3 has 15 amino acids. In DNA, the CDR3 is TGTGCCAGCAGCTTAGATCAGGGGGCTGCAGATACGCAGTATTTT. Residues: CASSLDQGAADTQYF.